These 5 T cell receptor beta chains originate from one sample sequenced in a study of blood T cell repertoires in COVID-19. The method was immunoSEQ multiplex PCR; TCRdb's version includes in-frame clones alone and lacks a portion of them. The top ten hold approximately 9.7% of the sample, which has 75,000 to 80,000 clones, about nine tenths seen once. The sequencing input was peripheral blood. Receptor source: a human donor in a cohort sampled during active COVID-19.

The CDR3 sequence: CASSLKTLGQATNYGYTF. The CDR3 DNA follows: TGTGCCAGCAGCTTGAAAACCTTAGGACAGGCCACTAACTATGGCTACACCTTC. This chain joins TRBV5-4 and TRBJ1-2; 7 nucleotides match TRBD1. The germline V gene encodes CDR1 SGHNT and CDR2 YYREEE (reference sequence). V was clipped by 1 base and J by 0 bases; unmatched bases: 12. The CDR3 contains 18 residues.

The chain employs TRBV5-5 and TRBJ2-3, with a tentative D call TRBD1 (6 bases). Per germline, CDR1 SGHKS and CDR2 YYEKEE (reference sequence). The CDR3 loop spans 15 amino acids. Deletions cut 1 base from V and 4 bases from J, with 13 bases between. CDR3 sequence: CASSLPGEFADTQYF. The CDR3 nucleotides read TGTGCCAGCAGCTTGCCAGGGGAATTCGCAGATACGCAGTATTTT.

The chain employs TRBV4-2 and TRBJ2-3; 12 nucleotides line up with TRBD2. With 0 bases clipped from V and 0 bases from J, the junction kept 10 bases outside the gene matches. Germline V CDR1 and CDR2: LGHNA, YNFKEQ. The CDR3 has 20 amino acids. This CDR3 is CASSQDETSGSLASTDTQYF. CDR3 bases: TGTGCCAGCAGCCAAGACGAGACTAGCGGGAGTCTTGCTAGCACAGATACGCAGTATTTT.

This chain joins TRBV9 and TRBJ2-3; 11 bases are shared with TRBD2. The J segment lost 5 bases and the V segment lost 4 bases, leaving 3 bases of the junction unmatched. This CDR3 has 14 amino acids. CDR1 is SGDLS and CDR2 is YYNGEE in the germline V gene. The CDR3 spells CASSPGTSGDTQYF. CDR3 in DNA: TGTGCCAGCAGCCCAGGGACTAGCGGAGATACGCAGTATTTT.

The J gene is TRBJ2-4, the V gene TRBV6-6; 8 bases line up with TRBD1. CDR3 size: 16 residues. Germline-derived CDR1 and CDR2 are MNHNY and SVGAGI (reference sequence). Trimming at V came to 5 bases and at J to 8 bases, leaving 14 bases not matched to a gene. CDR3 loop: CASSIYTTGASDIQYF. The CDR3 coding sequence is TGTGCCAGCAGTATATATACGACAGGGGCTAGCGACATTCAGTACTTC.